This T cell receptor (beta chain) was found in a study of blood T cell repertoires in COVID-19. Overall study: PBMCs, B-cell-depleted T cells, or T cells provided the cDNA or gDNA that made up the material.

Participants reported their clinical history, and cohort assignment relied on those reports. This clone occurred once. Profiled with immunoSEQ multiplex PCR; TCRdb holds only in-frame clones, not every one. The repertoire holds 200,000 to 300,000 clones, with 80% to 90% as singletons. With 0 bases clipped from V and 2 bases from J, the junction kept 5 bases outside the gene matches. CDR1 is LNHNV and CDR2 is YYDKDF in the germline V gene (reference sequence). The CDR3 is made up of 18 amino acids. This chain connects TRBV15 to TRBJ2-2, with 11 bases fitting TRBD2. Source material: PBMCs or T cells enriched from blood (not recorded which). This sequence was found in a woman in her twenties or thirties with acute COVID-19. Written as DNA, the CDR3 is TGTGCCACCAGCAGAGATCTCCTAGCGGGGGGTAACACCGGGGAGCTGTTTTTT. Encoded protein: CATSRDLLAGGNTGELFF.